The subject of this entry is one T cell receptor (beta chain). This clone's antigen is unknown. No much larger clone is present one base from it, and per-base qualities are unavailable. TCRbeta CDR3 regions were amplified from genomic DNA using the immunoSEQ Assay, a bias-controlled multiplex PCR. The original pipeline was this. The number of nucleated cells in each sample was estimated by amplification of reference gene primers within the assay. To quantify the absolute abundance of each unique TCRbeta CDR3 rearrangement, sequence reads were collapsed and filtered. Productive Simpson clonality was computed per sample as the square root of Simpson's diversity index over productive rearrangements. The immuneACCESS repertoire file appears here via TCRdb, limited to in-frame rearrangements. These files lack a portion of the clones; in checked studies, under half of the deficit traces to unresolved V genes, and the cause of the others is not known. The DNA gave D and trimming, while V, J and clone size come from that table. The sample contains 310,000 or so clones, 70% to 90% of them found a single time. 5% to 7% of the sample is taken by the ten largest.

This sample is drawn from a study of blood T cell repertoires in COVID-19 (dated by TCRdb to about 2020). About the study as a whole: The collaborator samples originated in the United States, Italy and Spain and spanned the acute and convalescent phases of COVID-19. The prospective study material was composed of cDNA or gDNA derived from T cells, B-cell-depleted T cells, or PBMCs. Where HLA class I and class II types were available, the types were taken from metadata supplied by the sample provider, not from assay-based typing. Subjects who had been exposed to COVID-19, were actively infected with it, or had recovered from it provided the deeply sampled blood TCRbeta repertoires that made up the dataset. The repertoires were released in a freely available public database meant as a resource for research on the immune response to SARS-CoV-2. Samples were obtained from the ongoing ImmuneRACE study (first 160 participants) and from 1,254 subjects provided by 6 global collaborators. Nearly every sample came with metadata listing a de-identified subject ID, COVID-19 status, age in years and sex.

Including the terminal cysteine and phenylalanine, the CDR3 comprises 14 residues. The retained sequence is limited to the CDR3, 42 bases, with the frame set at the first base. The junction shows trimming of 6 bases on V and 1 base on J, plus 13 bases between the germline ends. The CDR1 and CDR2 encoded by the germline V gene are SGHRS and YFSETQ. General conclusions and limits of the study: The amount of clinical and demographic metadata varied by source and participant and was provided uncurated.

A second Seattle source provided samples from volunteer blood donors who had recovered from COVID-19. Each collaborating institution followed its own protocols to collect whole blood in K2EDTA tubes. For TCRbeta analysis, collaborator samples were shipped as frozen whole blood, as isolated PBMCs, or as DNA extracted from either sample type. This clonotype was obtained from a man aged 18-30 years who had recovered from COVID-19. The source material was peripheral blood. This receptor chain uses TRBV5-1 and TRBJ1-1; no D gene can be assigned with confidence. The DNA is TGCGCCAGCACACCGGGGTCCGGGAACACTGAAGCTTTCTTT. This encodes CASTPGSGNTEAFF.